This T cell receptor (beta chain) was observed in a study of Graves' ophthalmopathy and Graves' hyperthyroidism. Study-level information: Ahead of any treatment, peripheral blood was obtained at the initial diagnosis. Notes on the study in general: The authors also found most expanded thyroid clonotypes above 0.001 frequency in blood.

The TCR beta CDR3 regions underwent amplification from RNA transcripts. Amplification began with first-round RT-PCR using HTBI primers, then second-round multiplex PCR was performed. TCRdb ran MiXCR on the multiplex PCR reads and lists one entry per CDR3 protein. The table shows 740,000 or so distinct CDR3 sequences, with roughly two fifths occurring only once. This clonotype was picked up many times. Its antigen is not identified. The CDR3 spans 14 residues. J lost 2 bases, V lost 11 bases, and 12 bases had no gene match. Germline values: CDR1 ENHRY, CDR2 SYGVKD. Uncontrolled infections, pregnancy, lactation or other autoimmune diseases led to patient exclusion. Clinicians made diagnoses from clinical symptoms, serum thyroxine, TRAb, thyroid ultrasound and orbital computed tomography.

This chain connects TRBV10-3 to TRBJ2-7, with TRBD1 matching over 7 bases. Sequenced: peripheral blood. This sequence originates from an adult man with Graves' ophthalmopathy. The CDR3 nucleotides are TGTGCCGCCAGACAGGGCGGTACAACCTACGAGCAGTACTTC. Residues: CAARQGGTTYEQYF.